These 30 T cell receptor beta chains share one sample of origin, sequenced in a study of blood T cells in healthy people across ages. Using a J-beta primer mix together with a sample-barcoded 5' primer, a second PCR was run for about 7 to 12 cycles. MiXCR was run by TCRdb on the 5' RACE reads, yielding one entry per CDR3 protein. The sample gives 650,000 to 1,000,000 distinct CDR3 sequences, about half of which show up once; 15% to 20% is in the top ten. What was sequenced was blood. All receptors derive from an elderly man in good health.

V gene TRBV6-5 combines with J gene TRBJ2-7; TRBD2 is a possible D gene (6 bases). The J call is in doubt because the DNA end fits TRBJ2-5 better. Germline assignment: CDR1 MNHEY and CDR2 SVGAGI. The CDR3 is made up of 16 amino acids. CDR3 nucleotides: TGTGCCAGCACCCCCTTGGGGACGGGAGTCTGGGAGACCCAGTACTTC. Its protein product is CASTPLGTGVWETQYF.

In the case of this clonotype: The junction differs from germline at one of its ends, possibly a read error. This chain joins TRBV7-3 and TRBJ2-1, with TRBD2 matching over 13 bases. This CDR3 contains 19 residues. In germline, CDR1 is SGHTA, CDR2 FQGTGA. The CDR3 here is CASSSTGTSGVSSYKEQFF. The CDR3 nucleotides read TGTGCCAGCAGCTCCACCGGGACTAGCGGGGTTAGCTCCTACAAGGAGCAGTTCTTC.

The sample holds a few counts of this clonotype. The chain joins TRBV30 to TRBJ2-7; D is ambiguous. The J call may be wrong; the DNA end is better matched by TRBJ2-5. Looked up from germline, CDR1 is GTSNPN and CDR2 is SVGIG (reference sequence). The CDR3 totals 12 residues. CDR3 loop: CAWMKTLETQYF. The DNA of the CDR3 is TGTGCCTGGATGAAGACCCTGGAGACCCAGTACTTC.

In this sample, this clonotype turned up a few times. The chain is built from TRBV3-1 and TRBJ2-1, with TRBD1 matching 9 bases. Germline-derived CDR1 and CDR2 are LGHDT and YNNKEL (reference sequence). V lost 4 bases and J lost 4; bases outside the gene matches: 5. The CDR3 consists of 15 residues. The CDR3 reads CASSLRGTGYNEQFF. CDR3 bases: TGTGCCAGCAGCCTACGAGGGACAGGGTACAATGAGCAGTTCTTC.

V and J are TRBV6-2 or TRBV6-3 and TRBJ2-5; no definite D call. The CDR3 consists of 13 residues. V lost 6 bases, J lost 1 base, and 9 bases lay in between. CDR1 is MNHEY, CDR2 SVGEGT, per germline. DNA of the CDR3: TGTGCCAGCAGCAGACTCATCCAAGAGACCCAGTACTTC. Encoded protein: CASSRLIQETQYF.

V gene TRBV20-1 combines with J gene TRBJ1-1; D is unresolved. Germline V gene sequence: CDR1 DFQATT, CDR2 SNEGSKA (reference sequence). The CDR3 is 15 residues long. V was pared by 5 bases and J by 5 bases, with 21 bases between. The CDR3 DNA follows: TGCAGTGCTCCTGACCACAGTATGCAATGGACTGAAGCTTTCTTT. This gives the protein CSAPDHSMQWTEAFF.

CDR3 sequence reads: CSVERNYTF. The CDR3 bases are TGCAGCGTTGAAAGGAACTACACCTTC. The chain couples TRBV29-1 to TRBJ1-2; D gene ambiguous. The germline V and J ends were trimmed by 2 bases and 10 bases, with 5 bases remaining between them. CDR3 length equals 9 residues. CDR1 is SQVTM and CDR2 is ANQGSEA in the germline V gene.

The chain has TRBV20-1 and TRBJ2-1; 7 nucleotides match TRBD2. Trimming at V came to 4 bases and at J to 0 bases, leaving 6 bases not matched to a gene. Germline CDR1 is DFQATT and CDR2 is SNEGSKA (reference sequence). The CDR3 sequence is 15 residues long. CDR3 protein: CSANLAGSSYNEQFF. CDR3 in DNA: TGCAGTGCTAACTTAGCGGGCTCCTCCTACAATGAGCAGTTCTTC.

The chain is built from TRBV7-2 and TRBJ2-2, with no clear D. The CDR3 is made up of 14 amino acids. The V and J ends lost 2 bases and 4 bases respectively, with 8 bases between them. Per the germline V gene, CDR1 is SGHTA and CDR2 is FQGNSA. CDR3 in amino acids: CASSLSWGTGELFF. The DNA of the CDR3 is TGTGCCAGCAGCTTAAGTTGGGGCACCGGGGAGCTGTTTTTT.

The rearrangement uses TRBV5-1 and TRBJ2-7; TRBD2 matches at 8 bases. CDR3 length: 15 residues. V lost 0 bases, J lost 6 bases, and 8 bases stayed unmatched. Germline CDR1 is SGHRS and CDR2 is YFSETQ. The CDR3 region has the DNA TGCGCCAGCAGCTTGGGGGCCAGCGGGAGAGGCGAGCAGTACTTC. It yields the protein CASSLGASGRGEQYF.

This clonotype was observed a few times. This chain joins TRBV5-1 and TRBJ2-3; D uncertain. Germline-derived CDR1 and CDR2 are SGHRS and YFSETQ. V lost 0 bases and J lost 0, with 17 bases in between. This CDR3 spans 18 amino acids. The CDR3 loop reads CASSLVGYQGTSTDTQYF. As DNA, the CDR3 is TGCGCCAGCAGCTTGGTTGGCTACCAAGGAACTAGCACAGATACGCAGTATTTT.

This clonotype was recorded once. The chain carries TRBV4-1 and TRBJ2-2, with no clear D. CDR3 length equals 16 residues. Trimming took 2 bases from V and 4 from J, leaving 14 bases between them. In germline, CDR1 is MGHRA, CDR2 YSYEKL. CDR3 DNA sequence: TGCGCCAGCAGCCAATTTCCAACAATGGGCACCGGGGAGCTGTTTTTT. Its protein product is CASSQFPTMGTGELFF.

The chain uses TRBV5-1 and TRBJ2-5; the match to TRBD2 covers 9 bases. CDR1 SGHRS and CDR2 YFSETQ come from the germline V gene. The CDR3 extends over 13 amino acids. J gave up 11 bases and V 4 bases, and 9 bases lay outside the gene matches. The CDR3 loop is CASSAGTSYGQYF. The CDR3 bases are TGCGCCAGCAGCGCCGGGACTAGCTACGGGCAGTACTTC.

In this sample, this clonotype turned up once. The chain has TRBV4-2 and TRBJ2-1; D not certain. V was cut by 1 base and J by 0 bases, with 7 bases left in between. CDR3 length: 15 residues. Germline CDR1 LGHNA, CDR2 YNFKEQ. DNA of the CDR3: TGTGCCAGCAGCCAAGGAACTCACTCCTACAATGAGCAGTTCTTC. This gives the protein CASSQGTHSYNEQFF.

This chain uses TRBV20-1 with TRBJ2-4; tentative D call: TRBD2 (6 bases). The CDR3 spans 13 residues. Germline lookup yields CDR1 DFQATT and CDR2 SNEGSKA (reference sequence). Trimming removed 0 bases at V and 8 bases at J, with 11 bases between. In DNA, the CDR3 is TGCAGTGCTAGAGATCGGAGGGAGTACATTCAGTACTTC. Protein: CSARDRREYIQYF.

The V and J genes are TRBV7-2 and TRBJ1-1; D uncertain. Germline-derived CDR1 and CDR2 are SGHTA and FQGNSA. CDR3 size: 12 residues. The V end was cut by 2 bases, the J end by 6 bases, with 7 bases between. DNA for the CDR3: TGTGCCAGCAGCTTACGGGAGCCTGAAGCTTTCTTT. As protein: CASSLREPEAFF.

The chain uses TRBV4-3 and TRBJ1-1; 10 nucleotides match TRBD1. Germline V lookup: CDR1 LGHNA, CDR2 YSLEER. CDR3 length: 17 amino acids. Trimming at V came to 0 bases and at J to 1 base, leaving 5 bases not matched to a gene. DNA for the CDR3: TGCGCCAGCAGCCAAGATCTGAGGGACAGGGGGAACACTGAAGCTTTCTTT. This gives the protein CASSQDLRDRGNTEAFF.

The chain employs TRBV5-1 and TRBJ1-4; 7 bases line up with TRBD1. In germline, CDR1 is SGHRS, CDR2 YFSETQ. The CDR3 length is 15 residues. The junction had 8 bases not matched to a gene; V was cut back by 2 bases and J by 7 bases. The CDR3 nucleotides read TGCGCCAGCAGCTTACAGGGGATTTGGGGTGAAAAACTGTTTTTT. Protein product: CASSLQGIWGEKLFF.

This clonotype occurred many times. This clone may be a read error of a much larger clone one base away. This chain uses TRBV4-2 with TRBJ2-7, with TRBD2 as a possible D gene (5 bases). Germline V gene sequence: CDR1 LGHNA, CDR2 YNFKEQ. V was cut by 0 bases and J by 7 bases, with 19 bases left in between. The CDR3 spans 16 residues. The CDR3 nucleotides read TGTGCCAGCAGCCAAGAGGCGGGCGCTAACATCAATGAGCAGTACTTC. It yields the protein CASSQEAGANINEQYF.

There are a few counts of this clonotype. CDR3 sequence reads: CASSPEATGSSYNEQFF. The CDR3 region has the DNA TGTGCCAGCAGCCCGGAGGCGACAGGGAGCTCCTACAATGAGCAGTTCTTC. The chain couples TRBV7-2 to TRBJ2-1; 7 positions agree with TRBD1. The V gene end was trimmed by 5 bases and the J gene end by 0 bases; junction bases not matched to a gene: 10. Per the germline V gene, CDR1 is SGHTA and CDR2 is FQGNSA. The CDR3 is 17 residues long.

The chain has TRBV19 and TRBJ2-7; 8 positions agree with TRBD1. V trimming: 6 bases; J trimming: 1 base; junction bases outside the gene matches: 5. The CDR3 runs 14 residues. Germline V gene data show CDR1 as LNHDA and CDR2 as SQIVND (reference sequence). This chain's CDR3 is CASRTQGASYEQYF. CDR3 DNA: TGTGCCAGTAGAACGCAGGGGGCATCCTACGAGCAGTACTTC.

The genes are TRBV19 and TRBJ1-5; possible D gene TRBD1, 5 bases. The germline CDR1 and CDR2 sequences are LNHDA and SQIVND (reference sequence). Trimming left V 3 bases short and J 0 bases short, with 12 bases between. CDR3 length: 16 residues. CDR3 nucleotides: TGTGCCAGTAGTATTGGGACCGGCCCTAGCAATCAGCCCCAGCATTTT. Its protein product is CASSIGTGPSNQPQHF.

This chain uses TRBV3-1 with TRBJ1-5; D is uncertain. The V gene lost 0 bases and the J gene lost 4 bases, with 10 bases spanning the gap. The CDR3 has 15 residues. Looked up from germline, CDR1 is LGHDT and CDR2 is YNNKEL (reference sequence). Here the CDR3 DNA reads TGTGCCAGCAGCCAAGAAACAGAAGTGAATCAGCCCCAGCATTTT. Its translation: CASSQETEVNQPQHF.

This clonotype was counted a few times. This chain uses TRBV11-2 with TRBJ2-1, with D hard to call. Trimming removed 5 bases from V and 10 bases from J, with 12 bases in between. This CDR3 is 12 amino acids long. Germline CDR1 and CDR2: SGHAT and FQNNGV. CDR3 in DNA: TGTGCCAGCAGCCCCCAGAGTCTCGAGCAGTTCTTC. This codes for CASSPQSLEQFF.

This clonotype was seen more than once but under ten times. The chain carries TRBV4-2 and TRBJ2-5, with TRBD2 matching 10 bases. V trimming: 2 bases; J trimming: 5 bases; junction bases outside the gene matches: 11. This CDR3 has 17 residues. Germline CDR1 LGHNA, CDR2 YNFKEQ. The CDR3 here is CASSQQAAGGPTETQYF. The CDR3 region has the DNA TGTGCCAGCAGCCAACAGGCAGCGGGAGGGCCTACGGAGACCCAGTACTTC.

The chain couples TRBV24-1 to TRBJ2-1, with 7 bases matching TRBD2. Looked up from germline, CDR1 is KGHDR and CDR2 is SFDVKD. After removal of 4 bases from V and 0 bases from J, the junction contained 8 bases not matched to a gene. The CDR3 extends over 17 amino acids. The CDR3 sequence is CATSDYSGYSSYNEQFF. CDR3 nucleotide sequence: TGTGCCACCAGTGACTATAGCGGGTACAGCTCCTACAATGAGCAGTTCTTC.

J is TRBJ2-1 and V is TRBV9; possibly TRBD2 for D (5 bases). V was clipped by 0 bases and J by 0 bases, with 10 bases between them. There are 16 residues in the CDR3. CDR1 and CDR2 from the germline V gene are SGDLS and YYNGEE. Here the CDR3 DNA reads TGTGCCAGCAGCGTAGATCCCGAGGGCTCCTACAATGAGCAGTTCTTC. This gives the protein CASSVDPEGSYNEQFF.

This clonotype showed up many times. This chain uses TRBV29-1 with TRBJ2-7, with D perhaps matching TRBD1 or TRBD2 (5 bases each). This CDR3 comprises 14 residues. Trimming took off 6 bases at V and 6 bases at J, with 21 bases between the two ends. In germline, CDR1 is SQVTM, CDR2 ANQGSEA. CDR3: CSVESGTPRAEQYF. The CDR3 nucleotides read TGCAGCGTGGAATCCGGGACCCCCAGAGCCGAGCAGTACTTC.

The V gene is TRBV11-2, the J gene TRBJ2-1; 11 bases are shared with TRBD2. Losses at the gene ends were 6 bases for V and 2 bases for J; bases not matched to a gene: 6. The CDR3 totals 16 residues. Looked up from germline, CDR1 is SGHAT and CDR2 is FQNNGV. In nucleotides, the CDR3 is TGTGCCAGCAGAGAGGTTAGCGGGAGGGCCTACAATGAGCAGTTCTTC. This translates into CASREVSGRAYNEQFF. Drawing the rest from reference TRBV11-2 and TRBJ2-1, the complete variable domain is EAGVAQSPRYKIIEKRQSVAFWCNPISGHATLYWYQQILGQGPKLLIQFQNNGVVDDSQLPKDRFSAERLKGVDSTLKIQPAKLEDSAVYLCASREVSGRAYNEQFFGPGTRLTVL.

The V and J genes are TRBV15 and TRBJ1-5; weak D call: TRBD1 (6 bases). CDR1 is LNHNV and CDR2 is YYDKDF in the germline V gene (reference sequence). The CDR3 has 17 amino acids. Trimming stripped 3 bases from V and 9 bases from J, with 24 bases between. CDR3 nucleotides: TGTGCCACCAGCAGCCGCCCACGGGGGGCCTCTTTTCGGCCCCAGCATTTT. Residues: CATSSRPRGASFRPQHF.